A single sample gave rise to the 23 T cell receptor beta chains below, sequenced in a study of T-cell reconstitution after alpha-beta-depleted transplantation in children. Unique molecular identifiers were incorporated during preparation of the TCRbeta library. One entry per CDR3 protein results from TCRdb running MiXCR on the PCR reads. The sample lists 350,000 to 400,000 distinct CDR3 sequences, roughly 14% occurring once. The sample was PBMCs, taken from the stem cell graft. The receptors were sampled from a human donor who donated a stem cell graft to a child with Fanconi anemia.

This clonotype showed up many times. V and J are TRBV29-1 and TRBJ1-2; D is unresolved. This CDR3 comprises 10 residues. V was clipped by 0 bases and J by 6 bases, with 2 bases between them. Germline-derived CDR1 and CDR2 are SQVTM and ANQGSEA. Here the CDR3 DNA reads TGCAGCGTTGAAGATAATGGCTACACCTTC. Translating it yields CSVEDNGYTF.

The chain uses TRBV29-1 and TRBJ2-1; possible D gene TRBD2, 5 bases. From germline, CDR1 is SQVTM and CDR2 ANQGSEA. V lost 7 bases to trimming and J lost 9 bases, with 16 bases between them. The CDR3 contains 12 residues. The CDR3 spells CSGTLMYGEQFF. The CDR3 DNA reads TGCAGCGGGACTCTGATGTATGGTGAGCAGTTCTTC.

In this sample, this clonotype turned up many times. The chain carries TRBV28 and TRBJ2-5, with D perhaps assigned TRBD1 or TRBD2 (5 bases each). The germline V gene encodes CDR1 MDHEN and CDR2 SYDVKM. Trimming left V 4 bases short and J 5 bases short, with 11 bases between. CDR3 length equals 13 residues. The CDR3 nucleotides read TGTGCCAGCAGTTCCGGGACGGTGGAGACCCAGTACTTC. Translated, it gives CASSSGTVETQYF.

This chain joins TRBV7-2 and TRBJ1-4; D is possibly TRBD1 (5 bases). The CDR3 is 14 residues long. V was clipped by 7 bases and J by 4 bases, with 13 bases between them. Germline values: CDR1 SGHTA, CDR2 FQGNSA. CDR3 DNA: TGTGCCAGCACCCGACCGGGGCTTAATGAAAAACTGTTTTTT. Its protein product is CASTRPGLNEKLFF.

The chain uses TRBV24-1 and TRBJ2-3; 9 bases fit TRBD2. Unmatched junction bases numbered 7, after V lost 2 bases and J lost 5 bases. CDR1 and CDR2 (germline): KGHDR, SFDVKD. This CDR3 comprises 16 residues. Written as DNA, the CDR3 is TGTGCCACCAGTGATTCGGAGCGGGGGGTGATAGATACGCAGTATTTT. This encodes CATSDSERGVIDTQYF.

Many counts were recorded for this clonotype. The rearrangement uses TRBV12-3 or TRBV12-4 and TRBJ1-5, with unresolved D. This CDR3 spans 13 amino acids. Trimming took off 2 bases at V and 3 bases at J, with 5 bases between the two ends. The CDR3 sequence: CASSLRDNQPQHF. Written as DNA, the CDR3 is TGTGCCAGCAGTTTAAGGGACAATCAGCCCCAGCATTTT.

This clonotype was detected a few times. Here the CDR3 reads CSALLGGSVSTGELFF. DNA for the CDR3: TGCAGCGCCCTTCTGGGGGGGTCAGTGAGCACCGGGGAGCTGTTTTTT. This chain uses TRBV29-1 with TRBJ2-2; TRBD2 agrees at 7 bases. The CDR3 sequence is 16 residues long. V lost 7 bases and J lost 4; bases outside the gene matches: 15. Germline V gene data show CDR1 as SQVTM and CDR2 as ANQGSEA.

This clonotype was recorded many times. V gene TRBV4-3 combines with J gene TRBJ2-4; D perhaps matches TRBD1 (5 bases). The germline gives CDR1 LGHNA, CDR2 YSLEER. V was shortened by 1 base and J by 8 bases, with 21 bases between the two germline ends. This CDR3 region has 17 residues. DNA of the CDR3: TGCGCCAGCAGCCAAGCTCTACAGGATTCGGTTAGTTACATTCAGTACTTC. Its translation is CASSQALQDSVSYIQYF.

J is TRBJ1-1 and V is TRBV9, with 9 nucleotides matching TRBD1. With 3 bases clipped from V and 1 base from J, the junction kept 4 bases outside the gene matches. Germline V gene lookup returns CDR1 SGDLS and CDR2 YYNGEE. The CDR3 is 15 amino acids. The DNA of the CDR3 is TGTGCCAGCAGCGAGGACAGGGGACGGAACACTGAAGCTTTCTTT. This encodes CASSEDRGRNTEAFF. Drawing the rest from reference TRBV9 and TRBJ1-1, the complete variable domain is DSGVTQTPKHLITATGQRVTLRCSPRSGDLSVYWYQQSLDQGLQFLIQYYNGEERAKGNILERFSAQQFPDLHSELNLSSLELGDSALYFCASSEDRGRNTEAFFGQGTRLTVV.

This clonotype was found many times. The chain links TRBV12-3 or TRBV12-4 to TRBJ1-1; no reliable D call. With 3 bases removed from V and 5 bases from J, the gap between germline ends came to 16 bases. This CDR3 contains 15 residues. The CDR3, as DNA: TGTGCCAGCAGTTTTTCATCGGCTAGGTTGACTGAAGCTTTCTTT. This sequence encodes CASSFSSARLTEAFF.

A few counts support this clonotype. The CDR3, as DNA: TGTGCCAGCATCCGATCGCAGGGGAATACTGAAGCTTTCTTT. Its translation is CASIRSQGNTEAFF. The chain uses TRBV12-3 or TRBV12-4 and TRBJ1-1; tentatively, D is TRBD1 (6 bases). The CDR3 contains 14 residues. Trimming took 7 bases from V and 5 from J, leaving 17 bases between them.

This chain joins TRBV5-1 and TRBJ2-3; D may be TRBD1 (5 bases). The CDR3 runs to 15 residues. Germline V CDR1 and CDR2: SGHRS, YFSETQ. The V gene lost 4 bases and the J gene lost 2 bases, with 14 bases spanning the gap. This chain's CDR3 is CASSKTDSLTDTQYF. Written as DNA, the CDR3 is TGCGCCAGCAGCAAAACCGACAGCCTCACAGATACGCAGTATTTT.

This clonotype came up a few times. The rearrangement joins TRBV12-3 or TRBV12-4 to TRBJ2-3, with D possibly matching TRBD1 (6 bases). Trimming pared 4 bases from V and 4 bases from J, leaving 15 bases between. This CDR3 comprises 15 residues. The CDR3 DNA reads TGTGCCAGCAGTTCCGAGGGGACACAGTCAGATACGCAGTATTTT. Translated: CASSSEGTQSDTQYF.

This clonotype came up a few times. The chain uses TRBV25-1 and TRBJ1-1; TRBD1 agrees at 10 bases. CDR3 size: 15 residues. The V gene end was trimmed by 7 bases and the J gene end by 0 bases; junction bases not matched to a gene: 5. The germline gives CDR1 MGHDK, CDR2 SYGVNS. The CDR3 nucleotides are TGTGCCAGCAAGGGACAGGGGCCTTTGAACACTGAAGCTTTCTTT. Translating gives CASKGQGPLNTEAFF.

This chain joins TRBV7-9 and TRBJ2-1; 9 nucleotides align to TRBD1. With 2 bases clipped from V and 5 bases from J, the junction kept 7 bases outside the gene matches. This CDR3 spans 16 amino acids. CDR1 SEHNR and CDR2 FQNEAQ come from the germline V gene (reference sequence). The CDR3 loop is CASSLLLGTGNNEQFF. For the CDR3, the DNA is TGTGCCAGCAGCTTATTATTGGGGACAGGGAACAATGAGCAGTTCTTC.

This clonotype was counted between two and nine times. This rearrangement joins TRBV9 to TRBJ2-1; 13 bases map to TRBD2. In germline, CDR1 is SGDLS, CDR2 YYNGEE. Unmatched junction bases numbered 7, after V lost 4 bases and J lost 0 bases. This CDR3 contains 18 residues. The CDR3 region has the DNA TGTGCCAGCAGCCTTGGACTAGCGGGGGCCTCCTCCTACAATGAGCAGTTCTTC. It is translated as CASSLGLAGASSYNEQFF.

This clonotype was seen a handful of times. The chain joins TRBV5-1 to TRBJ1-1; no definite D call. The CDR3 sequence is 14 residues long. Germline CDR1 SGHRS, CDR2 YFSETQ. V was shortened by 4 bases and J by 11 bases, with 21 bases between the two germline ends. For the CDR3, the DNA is TGCGCCAGCAGCCAAGAGATCCAAGTCGGACGGGCTTTCTTT. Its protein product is CASSQEIQVGRAFF. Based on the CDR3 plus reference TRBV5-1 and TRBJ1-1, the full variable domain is KAGVTQTPRYLIKTRGQQVTLSCSPISGHRSVSWYQQTPGQGLQFLFEYFSETQRNKGNFPGRFSGRQFSNSRSEMNVSTLELGDSALYLCASSQEIQVGRAFFGQGTRLTVV.

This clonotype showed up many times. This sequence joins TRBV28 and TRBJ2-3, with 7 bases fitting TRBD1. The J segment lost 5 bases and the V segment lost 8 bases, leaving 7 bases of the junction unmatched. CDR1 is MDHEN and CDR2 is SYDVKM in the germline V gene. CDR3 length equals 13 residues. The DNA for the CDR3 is TGTGCCAGCTCAGAGACAGGGTTAGATACGCAGTATTTT. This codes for CASSETGLDTQYF.

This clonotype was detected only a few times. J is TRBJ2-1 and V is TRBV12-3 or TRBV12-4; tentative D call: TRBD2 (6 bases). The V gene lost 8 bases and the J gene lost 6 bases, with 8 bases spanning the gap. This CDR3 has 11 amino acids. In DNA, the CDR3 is TGTGCCAGCCCGCGGGGCAATGAGCAGTTCTTC. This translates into CASPRGNEQFF.

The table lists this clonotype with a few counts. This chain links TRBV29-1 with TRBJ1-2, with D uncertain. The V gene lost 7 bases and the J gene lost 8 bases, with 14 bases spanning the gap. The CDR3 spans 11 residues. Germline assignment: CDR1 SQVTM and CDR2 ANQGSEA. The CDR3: CSAQSSSGYTF. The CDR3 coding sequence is TGCAGCGCACAGTCCAGCAGCGGCTACACCTTC.

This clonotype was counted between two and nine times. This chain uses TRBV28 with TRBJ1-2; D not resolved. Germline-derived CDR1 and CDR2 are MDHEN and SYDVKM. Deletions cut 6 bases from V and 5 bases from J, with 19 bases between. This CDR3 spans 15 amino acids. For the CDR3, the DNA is TGTGCCAGCAGAAAAAGGATGGGCGCAGAGTATGGCTACACCTTC. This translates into CASRKRMGAEYGYTF.

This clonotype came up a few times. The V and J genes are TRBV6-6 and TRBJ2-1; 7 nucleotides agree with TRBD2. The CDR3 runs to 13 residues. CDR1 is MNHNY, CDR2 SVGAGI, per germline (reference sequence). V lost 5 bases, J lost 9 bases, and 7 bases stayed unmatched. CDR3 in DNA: TGTGCCAGCAGTCCAACCGGACTAGTTGAGCAGTTCTTC. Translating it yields CASSPTGLVEQFF.

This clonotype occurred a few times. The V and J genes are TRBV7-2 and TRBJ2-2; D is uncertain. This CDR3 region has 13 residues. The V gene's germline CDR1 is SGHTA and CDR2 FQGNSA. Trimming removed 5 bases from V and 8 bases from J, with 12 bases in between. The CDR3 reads CASSRISTGELFF. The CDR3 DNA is TGTGCCAGCAGCCGAATCTCGACGGGGGAGCTGTTTTTT.